This T cell receptor (beta chain) was captured in a study of blood T cell repertoires in COVID-19. About the study: T cells, B-cell-depleted T cells, or PBMCs supplied cDNA or gDNA.

Germline V lookup: CDR1 SGHVS, CDR2 FQNEAQ. This CDR3 is 17 amino acids long. Trimming cost V 5 bases and J 2 bases; bases outside gene matches: 11. This clone appeared a few times. Sequencing was performed with immunoSEQ multiplex PCR; in TCRdb, only in-frame clones are kept and a portion is missing. In the table there are 250,000 to 350,000 clones, over 75% of which are singletons. The sequence came from a woman under 30 who had recovered from COVID-19. Sequenced: PBMCs or T cells enriched from blood (not recorded which). V is TRBV7-8 and J is TRBJ2-3, with TRBD1 matching over 9 bases. This CDR3 is CASSLYRGRNPTDTQYF. The DNA of the CDR3 is TGTGCCAGCAGCCTTTACAGGGGGCGAAATCCCACAGATACGCAGTATTTT.